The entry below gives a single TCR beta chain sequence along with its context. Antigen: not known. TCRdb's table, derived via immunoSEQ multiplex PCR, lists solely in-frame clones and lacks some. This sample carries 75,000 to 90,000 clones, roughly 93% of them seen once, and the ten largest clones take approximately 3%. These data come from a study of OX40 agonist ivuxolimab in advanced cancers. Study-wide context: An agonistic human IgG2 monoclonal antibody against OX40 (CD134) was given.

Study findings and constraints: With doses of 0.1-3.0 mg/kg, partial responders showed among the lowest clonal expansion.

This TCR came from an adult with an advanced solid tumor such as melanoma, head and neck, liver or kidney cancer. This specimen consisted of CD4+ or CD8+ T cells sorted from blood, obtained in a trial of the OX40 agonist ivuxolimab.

CDR3 in amino acids: CANRQGKGLAKNIQYF. The DNA for the CDR3 is TGTGCCAATCGACAGGGGAAGGGTTTAGCCAAAAACATTCAGTACTTC. V and J are TRBV19 and TRBJ2-4; 8 bases are a match to TRBD1. CDR1 and CDR2 from the germline V gene are LNHDA and SQIVND (reference sequence). The CDR3 contains 16 residues. V lost 10 bases, J lost 0 bases, and 11 bases stayed unmatched.